This TCR beta chain was retrieved from a study of blood T cell repertoires in COVID-19 (dated by TCRdb to the early 2020s). At the level of the whole study: The collaborator samples originated in the United States, Italy and Spain and spanned the acute and convalescent phases of COVID-19. The prospective study material was composed of cDNA or gDNA derived from T cells, B-cell-depleted T cells, or PBMCs. The dataset comprised deeply sampled blood TCRbeta repertoires from subjects exposed to, actively infected with, or recovered from COVID-19. The repertoires were made available in a free public database intended to serve as a resource for research on the immune response to SARS-CoV-2. Samples came from the ongoing ImmuneRACE study (first 160 participants) plus 1,254 subjects from 6 global collaborators. Sample metadata almost always included a de-identified subject ID, COVID-19 status, age in years and sex. Where available, HLA class I and class II types were obtained from metadata supplied by the sample provider rather than from assay-based typing. The paper as a whole reports these results and caveats: How much clinical and demographic metadata was included differed by source and by participant, and the metadata was provided uncurated.

Samples from volunteer blood donors who had recovered from COVID-19 were contributed by a second Seattle source. Whole blood was collected in K2EDTA tubes by collaborating institutions according to the institutions' own protocols. For TCRbeta analysis, collaborators shipped samples as frozen whole blood, isolated PBMCs, or DNA extracted from either of those sample types. At the junction V is shortened by 4 bases and J by 4 bases, with 20 bases in between. From the cysteine through the phenylalanine, the CDR3 covers 17 amino acids. Only the CDR3 part of the read is kept: 51 bases, read in frame from the first base. The germline V gene sets CDR1 to KGHSH and CDR2 to LQKENI. To note about this clone: Its antigen is still unknown. No base-level quality is on record; no much larger clone is a single base apart.

The immunoSEQ Assay, a bias-controlled multiplex PCR, was used to amplify TCRbeta CDR3 regions from genomic DNA. The published analysis was carried out like this. Nucleated cell counts per sample were estimated from amplification of reference gene primers within the assay. To quantify the absolute abundance of each unique TCRbeta CDR3 rearrangement, sequence reads were collapsed and filtered. For each sample, productive Simpson clonality was calculated as the square root of Simpson's diversity index over productive rearrangements. TCRdb re-hosts the immuneACCESS table, in-frame sequences only. Its copies lack some clones; in the studies checked, an unresolved V gene accounts for under half of them, and the cause for the rest is not known. D and trimming come from the DNA, and the V and J calls and clone size come from that table. For this sample there are 200,000 to 250,000 clones; nearly 90% appear just once. 2.1% of the sample is in the top ten clones.

The receptor was derived from a woman aged 40 to 49 who had recovered from COVID-19. This chain is built from TRBV18 and TRBJ2-1; the D gene remains uncertain. Sample: peripheral blood. The nucleotide sequence reads as follows: TGTGCCAGCTCACGTCCCATTGAGCGCCTTTTGTACAATGAGCAGTTCTTC. Translation gives CASSRPIERLLYNEQFF.